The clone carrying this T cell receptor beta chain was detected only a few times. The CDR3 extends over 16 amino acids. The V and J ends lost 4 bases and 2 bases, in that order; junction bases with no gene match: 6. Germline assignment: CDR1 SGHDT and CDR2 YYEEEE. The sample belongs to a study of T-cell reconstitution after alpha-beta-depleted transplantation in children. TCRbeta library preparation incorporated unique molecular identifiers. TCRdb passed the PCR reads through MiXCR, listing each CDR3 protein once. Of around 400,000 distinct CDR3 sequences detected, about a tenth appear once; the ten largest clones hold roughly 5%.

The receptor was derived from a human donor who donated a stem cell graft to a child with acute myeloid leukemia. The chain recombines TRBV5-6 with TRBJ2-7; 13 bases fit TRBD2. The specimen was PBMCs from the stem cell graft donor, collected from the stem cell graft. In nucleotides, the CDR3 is TGTGCCAGCAGCGCCGGACTAGCGGGAGATCCCTACGAGCAGTACTTC. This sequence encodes CASSAGLAGDPYEQYF. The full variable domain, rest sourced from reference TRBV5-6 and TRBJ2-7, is DAGVTQSPTHLIKTRGQQVTLRCSPKSGHDTVSWYQQALGQGPQFIFQYYEEEERQRGNFPDRFSGHQFPNYSSELNVNALLLGDSALYLCASSAGLAGDPYEQYFGPGTRLTVT.